The entry below gives a single TCR beta chain sequence along with its context. This sample stems from a study of blood T cell repertoires in COVID-19. Overall study context: The analysed material was cDNA or gDNA that came from T cells, B-cell-depleted T cells, or PBMCs.

The CDR3 is 16 residues long. The V segment lost 0 bases and the J segment 2 bases; nucleotides outside the gene matches: 6. Germline V gene sequence: CDR1 SGHRS, CDR2 YFSETQ. Profiled with immunoSEQ multiplex PCR; TCRdb holds only in-frame clones, not every one. Of about 130,000 clones listed, 70% to 90% are singletons. The sample taken for sequencing was peripheral blood. This sequence was found in a woman in her forties or fifties who had recovered from COVID-19. This chain joins TRBV5-1 and TRBJ2-7; 9 bases are shared with TRBD2. Here the CDR3 DNA reads TGCGCCAGCAGCTTGGCCCCGAGCGGGGGGACCTACGAGCAGTACTTC. Amino acid sequence: CASSLAPSGGTYEQYF.